These 28 T cell receptor beta chains were sequenced from one sample in a study of identifying expanded T cells in peripheral blood. Sequencing used immunoSEQ multiplex PCR; TCRdb keeps in-frame clones, though not all of them. The table lists 65,000 to 95,000 clones, around 84% of them singletons. Input material: blood. These receptors were collected from a person aged 18 to 70 in good health.

The CDR3 reads CASSPRGRVEKLFF. The CDR3 DNA reads TGTGCCAGCAGCCCAAGGGGGCGCGTTGAAAAACTGTTTTTT. This rearrangement joins TRBV6-5 to TRBJ1-4; 7 bases are shared with TRBD1. Germline loops: CDR1 MNHEY, CDR2 SVGAGI. The CDR3 loop spans 14 amino acids. With V trimmed by 6 bases and J by 7 bases, 8 bases remained unmatched.

The chain recombines TRBV2 with TRBJ2-7; 9 bases are a match to TRBD1. CDR3 length: 14 residues. Trimming removed 8 bases from V and 1 base from J; junction bases left unmatched: 6. Germline V gene sequence: CDR1 SNHLY, CDR2 FYNNEI. CDR3 sequence reads: CASQPGQGSYEQYF. The DNA for the CDR3 is TGTGCCAGCCAGCCGGGACAGGGATCCTACGAGCAGTACTTC.

This chain connects TRBV28 to TRBJ1-2; unclear D gene. This CDR3 region has 16 residues. Trimming cost V 5 bases and J 9 bases, with 25 bases left between them. Germline V gene lookup returns CDR1 MDHEN and CDR2 SYDVKM. CDR3 amino acids: CASSLLIYSGKGSYTF. CDR3 DNA: TGTGCCAGCAGTCTCCTTATATATTCTGGTAAAGGGAGCTACACCTTC.

This rearrangement joins TRBV5-1 to TRBJ2-2; a weak D match, TRBD2 (6 bases). CDR1 is SGHRS, CDR2 YFSETQ, per germline. V was trimmed by 5 bases and J by 4 bases, leaving 21 bases between them. This CDR3 has 17 amino acids. The CDR3 nucleotides are TGCGCCAGCAGTCTTACATCCTTGGGGGGAGGCACCGGGGAGCTGTTTTTT. Its translation is CASSLTSLGGGTGELFF.

The chain employs TRBV19 and TRBJ2-7, with TRBD2 matching 14 bases. After removal of 10 bases from V and 1 base from J, the junction contained 6 bases not matched to a gene. Germline assignment: CDR1 LNHDA and CDR2 SQIVND (reference sequence). This CDR3 region has 15 residues. CDR3 coding DNA: TGTGCCACCCGGGGACTAGCGGGAGCTTCCTACGAGCAGTACTTC. It encodes CATRGLAGASYEQYF. Based on the CDR3 plus reference TRBV19 and TRBJ2-7, the full variable domain is DGGITQSPKYLFRKEGQNVTLSCEQNLNHDAMYWYRQDPGQGLRLIYYSQIVNDFQKGDIAEGYSVSREKKESFPLTVTSAQKNPTAFYLCATRGLAGASYEQYFGPGTRLTVT.

The rearrangement joins TRBV11-1 to TRBJ2-7; 7 bases fit TRBD1. Germline V lookup: CDR1 SGHAT, CDR2 FQDESV (reference sequence). Trimming cost V 1 base and J 2 bases; bases outside gene matches: 2. This CDR3 is 14 amino acids long. The CDR3 loop is CASSLETGTYEQYF. DNA of the CDR3: TGTGCCAGCAGCTTAGAGACAGGGACCTACGAGCAGTACTTC.

The chain uses TRBV29-1 and TRBJ2-5; weak D call: TRBD2 (5 bases). Trimming took off 4 bases at V and 0 bases at J, with 12 bases between the two ends. CDR3 length: 14 residues. Germline values: CDR1 SQVTM, CDR2 ANQGSEA. This CDR3 reads CSVVVSGYQETQYF. In nucleotides, the CDR3 is TGCAGCGTTGTAGTATCGGGGTACCAAGAGACCCAGTACTTC.

The chain is built from TRBV19 and TRBJ1-2; TRBD1 agrees at 8 bases. The CDR3 covers 14 residues. Germline CDR1 and CDR2: LNHDA and SQIVND (reference sequence). V shed 3 bases, J shed 3 bases, and the junction held 3 bases outside the gene matches. For the CDR3, the DNA is TGTGCCAGTAGTATTTTGGACAGGGACTATGGCTACACCTTC. This sequence encodes CASSILDRDYGYTF.

In its sample, this clone was seen a few times. The chain joins TRBV27 to TRBJ1-1, with D maybe TRBD1 (5 bases). Trimming took 5 bases from V and 4 from J, leaving 11 bases between them. The CDR3 loop spans 13 amino acids. Germline assignment: CDR1 MNHEY and CDR2 SMNVEV (reference sequence). For the CDR3, the DNA is TGTGCCAGCAGTCAGGCCGGGACCACTGAAGCTTTCTTT. Encoded protein: CASSQAGTTEAFF.

The chain uses TRBV6-5 and TRBJ1-4; a weak D match, TRBD1 (5 bases). The CDR3 covers 16 residues. The V and J ends lost 6 bases and 7 bases respectively, with 21 bases between them. In germline, CDR1 is MNHEY, CDR2 SVGAGI. CDR3 coding DNA: TGTGCCAGCAGCTACCCTGTTGAGGGGCTAGGTGAAAAACTGTTTTTT. Protein product: CASSYPVEGLGEKLFF.

The chain has TRBV19 and TRBJ1-1; possible D gene TRBD1, 5 bases. The V end was cut by 6 bases, the J end by 1 base, with 27 bases between. Germline values: CDR1 LNHDA, CDR2 SQIVND (reference sequence). The CDR3 consists of 19 residues. The CDR3 nucleotides are TGTGCCAGTAGGCGCAGCCGCGAAGGGGCCACCTCGGCGAACACTGAAGCTTTCTTT. Translated, it gives CASRRSREGATSANTEAFF.

This clone was seen ten or more times. J is TRBJ2-5 and V is TRBV27, with D possibly matching TRBD1 (5 bases). The CDR3 contains 15 residues. In germline, CDR1 is MNHEY, CDR2 SMNVEV (reference sequence). The ends were cut back, 9 bases at V and 7 bases at J, with 24 bases in the middle. The CDR3 loop reads CASTPRTPPGGTQYF. In DNA, the CDR3 is TGTGCCAGTACCCCTCGGACACCCCCCGGCGGGACCCAGTACTTC.

The chain combines TRBV19 with TRBJ1-1; no clear D. Germline V gives CDR1 LNHDA, CDR2 SQIVND (reference sequence). The length of the CDR3 is 13 residues. Trimming removed 3 bases at V and 4 bases at J, with 9 bases between. DNA for the CDR3: TGTGCCAGTAGTATCGACTGGGCCACTGAAGCTTTCTTT. Protein product: CASSIDWATEAFF.

The J gene is TRBJ2-1, the V gene TRBV15; 11 positions agree with TRBD2. With 3 bases clipped from V and 4 bases from J, the junction kept 8 bases outside the gene matches. Germline CDR1 and CDR2: LNHNV and YYDKDF (reference sequence). The CDR3 consists of 17 residues. The CDR3 region has the DNA TGTGCCACCAGCAGGGCCCGACTAGCGGGGAATTACAATGAGCAGTTCTTC. This translates into CATSRARLAGNYNEQFF. The full variable domain, in which reference TRBV15 and TRBJ2-1 provide the parts outside the CDR3, is DAMVIQNPRYQVTQFGKPVTLSCSQTLNHNVMYWYQQKSSQAPKLLFHYYDKDFNNEADTPDNFQSRRPNTSFCFLDIRSPGLGDTAMYLCATSRARLAGNYNEQFFGPGTRLTVL.

The chain joins TRBV6-6 to TRBJ2-7, with D possibly matching TRBD1 (5 bases). CDR3 size: 14 residues. The V and J ends lost 2 bases and 5 bases respectively, with 13 bases between them. The germline CDR1 and CDR2 sequences are MNHNY and SVGAGI (reference sequence). The CDR3 spells CASSYGEGVHEQYF. DNA for the CDR3: TGTGCCAGCAGTTACGGGGAAGGGGTCCACGAGCAGTACTTC.

The rearrangement joins TRBV7-2 to TRBJ2-1, with 7 positions matching TRBD2. The CDR3 runs to 17 residues. Germline V CDR1 and CDR2: SGHTA, FQGNSA. V shed 5 bases, J shed 0 bases, and the junction held 10 bases outside the gene matches. CDR3: CASSPPGGPASYNEQFF. For the CDR3, the DNA is TGTGCCAGCAGCCCCCCGGGAGGACCCGCCTCCTACAATGAGCAGTTCTTC.

The chain combines TRBV6-5 with TRBJ1-1, with 8 nucleotides matching TRBD1. Germline-derived CDR1 and CDR2 are MNHEY and SVGAGI. The ends lost 6 bases at V and 1 base at J; junction bases unmatched: 7. The CDR3 is 15 amino acids. CDR3 sequence (DNA): TGTGCCAGCAGCCTCGGACAGGGTGCGAACACTGAAGCTTTCTTT. This translates into CASSLGQGANTEAFF.

The chain recombines TRBV4-3 with TRBJ2-7, with D possibly being TRBD2 (5 bases). Germline V lookup: CDR1 LGHNA, CDR2 YSLEER. CDR3 length equals 19 residues. The V gene lost 1 base and the J gene lost 4 bases, with 26 bases spanning the gap. CDR3 sequence: CASSQAGMRVYRWPYEQYF. The CDR3 DNA reads TGCGCCAGCAGCCAAGCCGGGATGCGCGTTTACCGATGGCCTTACGAGCAGTACTTC.

The chain employs TRBV19 and TRBJ1-2; possible D gene TRBD1, 6 bases. V was pared by 9 bases and J by 4 bases, with 12 bases between. Looked up from germline, CDR1 is LNHDA and CDR2 is SQIVND (reference sequence). The CDR3 loop spans 12 amino acids. The CDR3 loop is CASRGSGYGYTF. The CDR3 DNA reads as TGTGCCAGCAGGGGTTCAGGCTATGGCTACACCTTC.

The genes are TRBV5-1 and TRBJ2-6; TRBD1 might be the D (6 bases). Germline CDR1 and CDR2: SGHRS and YFSETQ. The CDR3 is made up of 16 amino acids. V was trimmed by 2 bases and J by 4 bases, leaving 13 bases between them. The CDR3 coding sequence is TGCGCCAGCAGCTTACAGGCAGGGGACGGGGCCAACGTCCTGACTTTC. As protein: CASSLQAGDGANVLTF.

The CDR3, as DNA: TGCGCCAGCAGCCTGGGTGGAGCCGTTAGGGGGGCAGATACGCAGTATTTT. Translating gives CASSLGGAVRGADTQYF. The genes are TRBV5-1 and TRBJ2-3, with D tentatively TRBD1 or TRBD2 (6 bases each). Germline CDR1 reads SGHRS; CDR2 reads YFSETQ. V was clipped by 4 bases and J by 4 bases, with 22 bases between them. There are 17 residues in the CDR3.

V usage is TRBV6-4 and J usage is TRBJ2-3, with D unresolved. The ends were cut back, 4 bases at V and 6 bases at J, with 14 bases in the middle. The CDR3 loop spans 14 amino acids. CDR1 and CDR2 from the germline V gene are MRHNA and SNTAGT. The CDR3 loop reads CASSVNRAADTQYF. CDR3 bases: TGTGCCAGCAGTGTTAATCGGGCAGCTGATACGCAGTATTTT.

V is TRBV19 and J is TRBJ1-5, with 8 bases that match TRBD1. This CDR3 region has 15 residues. V was clipped by 5 bases and J by 5 bases; unmatched bases: 8. The germline CDR1 and CDR2 sequences are LNHDA and SQIVND (reference sequence). The chain's CDR3 is CASSSQQTGDQPQHF. DNA of the CDR3: TGTGCCAGTAGTTCCCAACAGACAGGGGATCAGCCCCAGCATTTT.

The chain couples TRBV15 to TRBJ2-3; TRBD2 might be the D (6 bases). The CDR3 loop spans 14 amino acids. V lost 7 bases to trimming and J lost 6 bases, with 17 bases between them. CDR1 and CDR2 from the germline V gene are LNHNV and YYDKDF (reference sequence). CDR3 sequence: CATTPGLASDTQYF. Written as DNA, the CDR3 is TGTGCCACCACCCCCGGGCTAGCGTCCGATACGCAGTATTTT.

The V and J genes are TRBV5-1 and TRBJ2-1, with 11 bases matching TRBD2. Trimming at V came to 4 bases and at J to 4 bases, leaving 4 bases not matched to a gene. The CDR3 contains 15 residues. Germline lookup yields CDR1 SGHRS and CDR2 YFSETQ. CDR3 region: CASSGWTSGYNEQFF. The CDR3 DNA reads TGCGCCAGCAGCGGATGGACTAGCGGGTACAATGAGCAGTTCTTC.

The chain carries TRBV7-2 and TRBJ1-3; 7 nucleotides align to TRBD1. V lost 5 bases to trimming and J lost 0 bases; unmatched junction nucleotides: 7. Germline values: CDR1 SGHTA, CDR2 FQGNSA. The CDR3 loop spans 16 amino acids. The CDR3 reads CASSTDRPGSGNTIYF. In DNA form, the CDR3 reads TGTGCCAGCAGCACGGACAGGCCGGGCTCTGGAAACACCATATATTTT.

The chain is built from TRBV4-3 and TRBJ2-2; no clear D. V lost 1 base, J lost 8 bases, and 8 bases lay in between. CDR1 and CDR2 (germline): LGHNA, YSLEER. CDR3 length: 13 residues. The CDR3 DNA is TGCGCCAGCAGCCAAGTATTCAGGGGGGAGCTGTTTTTT. This sequence encodes CASSQVFRGELFF.

The chain has TRBV28 and TRBJ2-1; D is tentatively TRBD1 or TRBD2 (7 bases each). V lost 5 bases and J 4 bases, leaving 24 bases between the germline ends. The germline V gene has CDR1 MDHEN and CDR2 SYDVKM. This CDR3 has 18 residues. The DNA of the CDR3 is TGTGCCAGCAGTATGAGGGAGGGCGGGACAGCCGAGTACAATGAGCAGTTCTTC. This translates into CASSMREGGTAEYNEQFF.